This passage covers 17 T cell receptor beta chains from one sample sequenced in a study of tumor and adjacent non-tumor tissue in lung cancer. The template was RNA from unsorted bulk tissue. This non-tumor lung sample came from over 3 cm beyond the tumor edge. The library came from three nested PCR rounds adapted from ARM-PCR protocols. TCRdb reprocessed the multiplex PCR reads via MiXCR and lists one record per CDR3 protein. The data show some 95,000 distinct CDR3 sequences, about 80% seen once. Sample: distant non-tumor lung tissue. These receptors were collected from a man in his sixties with small cell lung cancer.

This clonotype was seen a handful of times. This may come from a read error, since a much larger clone is one base off. V and J are TRBV28 and TRBJ1-4; D is unresolved. CDR1 is MDHEN and CDR2 is SYDVKM in the germline V gene. This CDR3 contains 12 residues. Trimming pared 10 bases from V and 3 bases from J, leaving 9 bases between. Here the CDR3 DNA reads TGTGCCACCCGGAACCCTAATGAAAAACTGTTTTTT. Its protein is CATRNPNEKLFF. Using reference TRBV28 and TRBJ1-4 for the parts outside the CDR3, the full variable domain is DVKVTQSSRYLVKRTGEKVFLECVQDMDHENMFWYRQDPGLGLRLIYFSYDVKMKEKGDIPEGYSVSREKKERFSLILESASTNQTSMYLCATRNPNEKLFFGSGTQLSVL.

As regards this clonotype: At one of its ends the junction is not consistent with the germline gene, which may arise from a read error. The chain couples TRBV12-3 or TRBV12-4 to TRBJ2-2, with 7 bases lining up with TRBD2. CDR3 size: 14 residues. The chain's CDR3 is CDSSRTGGCGELFF. CDR3 nucleotides: TGTGACAGCAGTCGGACGGGGGGATGCGGGGAGCTGTTTTTT.

Points on this clonotype: A much larger clone differs from this one at a single base, so this may be a read error. V and J are TRBV7-9 and TRBJ1-2, with D unclear. This CDR3 is built from 12 residues. Germline V gene sequence: CDR1 SEHNR, CDR2 FQNEAQ (reference sequence). V was shortened by 2 bases and J by 8 bases, with 9 bases between the two germline ends. The CDR3 DNA is TGTGCCAGCAGCTTAAATCAGCAGGGCTACACCTTC. Its translation: CASSLNQQGYTF.

The V gene is TRBV6-1, the J gene TRBJ1-5, with D possibly TRBD1 on 5 matching bases. The CDR3 has 16 residues. The V and J ends lost 2 bases and 7 bases respectively, with 18 bases between them. Germline V gene lookup returns CDR1 MNHNS and CDR2 SASEGT. CDR3 region: CASSERVSREDQPQHF. In DNA form, the CDR3 reads TGTGCCAGCAGTGAAAGGGTCTCCAGGGAGGACCAGCCCCAGCATTTT.

At least ten counts were recorded for this clonotype. V usage is TRBV6-5 and J usage is TRBJ2-7, with TRBD2 matching over 7 bases. Looked up from germline, CDR1 is MNHEY and CDR2 is SVGAGI. Losses at the gene ends were 6 bases for V and 2 bases for J; bases not matched to a gene: 10. The CDR3 contains 15 residues. The CDR3 nucleotides are TGTGCCAGCAGACCCCCAAGGGCGGGAGCCTACGAGCAGTACTTC. It is translated as CASRPPRAGAYEQYF.

Points on this clonotype: Mismatch with germline at one junction end may stem from a read error. The rearrangement links TRBV11-2 to TRBJ1-1; unclear D gene. CDR1 SGHAT and CDR2 FQNNGV come from the germline V gene. The CDR3 is 13 residues long. The CDR3 here is CASSTDGRTEAFF. In DNA form, the CDR3 reads TGTGCCAGCAGCACTGATGGCCGAACTGAAGCTTTCTTC.

This clonotype is medium-sized. The genes are TRBV11-2 and TRBJ2-1; unclear D gene. The CDR3 length is 14 residues. V was pared by 5 bases and J by 2 bases, with 10 bases between. Germline CDR1 is SGHAT and CDR2 is FQNNGV. CDR3 nucleotides: TGTGCCAGCAGCAGAGCCGATCCCTACAATGAGCAGTTCTTC. Amino acids: CASSRADPYNEQFF. Full variable domain (remainder filled in from reference TRBV11-2 and TRBJ2-1): EAGVAQSPRYKIIEKRQSVAFWCNPISGHATLYWYQQILGQGPKLLIQFQNNGVVDDSQLPKDRFSAERLKGVDSTLKIQPAKLEDSAVYLCASSRADPYNEQFFGPGTRLTVL.

Points on this clonotype: Given the absence of the conserved phenylalanine or tryptophan at the CDR3 end, a read error is likely. CDR3 in amino acids: CASSRRGGPGTDRQYL. DNA for the CDR3: TGTGCCAGCAGTCGTCGAGGGGGGCCGGGAACAGATAGGCAGTATCTT. J is TRBJ2-3 and V is TRBV4-2, with D perhaps matching TRBD1 or TRBD2 (6 bases each). The CDR3 totals 16 residues. Germline V gene data show CDR1 as LGHNA and CDR2 as YNFKEQ.

The CDR3 reads CASSLTSGSSTDTQYF. DNA for the CDR3: TGTGCCAGCAGCCTGACTAGCGGGAGTTCCACAGATACGCAGTATTTT. This sequence joins TRBV12-3 or TRBV12-4 and TRBJ2-3, with 12 bases aligning to TRBD2. The V and J ends lost 6 bases and 2 bases, in that order; junction bases with no gene match: 6. CDR3 size: 16 residues.

Worth noting for this clonotype: The junction does not match germline at one end; this may be a read error. The chain links TRBV6-1 to TRBJ2-3; TRBD2 might be the D (5 bases). Germline-derived CDR1 and CDR2 are MNHNS and SASEGT. The CDR3 is made up of 15 amino acids. CDR3 nucleotides: TGTGCCAGCAGTGTCAGCACCGGGATTACTGATACACAGTATTTT. Its translation is CASSVSTGITDTQYF.

The V call is TRBV29-1, the J call TRBJ1-3, with D tentatively TRBD1 (5 bases). Germline V lookup: CDR1 SQVTM, CDR2 ANQGSEA. V lost 3 bases and J 10 bases, leaving 13 bases between the germline ends. The CDR3 consists of 12 residues. The CDR3: CSVDQRGYTIYF. The DNA of the CDR3 is TGCAGCGTTGATCAGAGGGGATATACCATATATTTT.

This clonotype was seen many times. V usage is TRBV6-5 and J usage is TRBJ1-6; D is unresolved. The CDR3 is 12 amino acids. Trimming removed 8 bases at V and 8 bases at J, with 10 bases between. Per the germline V gene, CDR1 is MNHEY and CDR2 is SVGAGI. In nucleotides, the CDR3 is TGTGCCAGCGGAAAATCGCATTCACCCCTCCACTTT. Its protein product is CASGKSHSPLHF.

This clonotype has a count of ten or more. This sequence joins TRBV6-5 and TRBJ1-1; tentative D call: TRBD1 (5 bases). The CDR3 consists of 14 residues. V lost 6 bases, J lost 7 bases, and 18 bases lay in between. The V gene's germline CDR1 is MNHEY and CDR2 SVGAGI. Here the CDR3 DNA reads TGTGCCAGCAGCTTATTCGGCCAGAGGGGTGAAGCTTTCTTT. This translates into CASSLFGQRGEAFF.

The chain joins TRBV29-1 to TRBJ2-7; 9 nucleotides line up with TRBD1. Losses at the gene ends were 5 bases for V and 2 bases for J; bases not matched to a gene: 10. CDR3 size: 15 residues. Germline CDR1 SQVTM, CDR2 ANQGSEA. DNA of the CDR3: TGCAGCGTTACAATAGGGGGACAGGGAGCCTACGAGCAGTACTTC. Translation gives CSVTIGGQGAYEQYF.

Remarks on this clonotype: At one end the junction does not follow the germline gene, possibly because of a read error. This rearrangement joins TRBV6-2 or TRBV6-3 to TRBJ2-3; D is unresolved. The germline gives CDR1 MNHEY, CDR2 SVGEGT. This CDR3 is built from 15 residues. This chain's CDR3 is CTSSYSSGSTDTQYF. The CDR3 DNA reads as TGTACCAGCAGTTACTCCTCAGGATCGACAGATACGCAGTATTTT.

Points on this clonotype: Likely a read error: the CDR3 ends without its conserved phenylalanine or tryptophan. The rearrangement uses TRBV6-1 and TRBJ2-7, with D unclear. Germline-derived CDR1 and CDR2 are MNHNS and SASEGT. The CDR3 spans 17 residues. The V and J ends lost 6 bases and 4 bases respectively, with 25 bases between them. The CDR3, as DNA: TGTGCCAGCAGGGGCCCATCAAAGGGAATCGAAGAGTACGAGCAGTACTCC. Translating it yields CASRGPSKGIEEYEQYS.

In the case of this clonotype: The junction shows a germline mismatch at one end, possibly a read error. The CDR3 loop is CTSRLEAVGLKIF. In DNA, the CDR3 is TGTACCAGCAGATTAGAGGCGGTGGGCCTAAAGATCTTC. The V and J genes are TRBV11-2 and TRBJ2-1; unclear D gene. Germline loops: CDR1 SGHAT, CDR2 FQNNGV. The CDR3 covers 13 residues.